This record looks at one T cell receptor (beta chain) sequence and its context. This sample is part of a study of T cell changes during pregnancy in multiple sclerosis. Sequencing was performed with immunoSEQ multiplex PCR; in TCRdb, only in-frame clones are kept and a portion is missing. The sample consists of tens of thousands of clones, about nine tenths of them appearing once. The sequenced sample was CD4+ T cells from peripheral blood mononuclear cells, obtained after pregnancy. This sequence was found in a female donor with multiple sclerosis, enrolled in a pregnancy study.

CDR3 residues: CASSSRETGSTSSYNSPLHF. CDR3 DNA: TGTGCCAGCAGTTCCAGAGAGACCGGGTCCACGAGCTCCTATAATTCACCCCTCCACTTT. The V and J genes are TRBV27 and TRBJ1-6, with D hard to call. V lost 4 bases and J lost 0, with 22 bases in between. This CDR3 comprises 20 residues. Germline CDR1 is MNHEY and CDR2 is SMNVEV (reference sequence).